The next 26 T cell receptor beta chains were all read from a single sample in a study of T cell responses to AZD1222 COVID-19 vaccine. TCRdb's table, derived via immunoSEQ multiplex PCR, lists solely in-frame clones and lacks some. Of 150,000 to 180,000 clones in the sample, over 70% are singletons; the top ten hold roughly a tenth. The sample in question was peripheral blood, obtained 28 days after the second AZD1222 dose. The receptors come from an adult who received the AZD1222 COVID-19 vaccine.

The chain is built from TRBV6-2 or TRBV6-3 and TRBJ2-2, with TRBD1 identical over 8 bases. The CDR3 is 16 amino acids. With V trimmed by 5 bases and J by 4 bases, 9 bases remained unmatched. The V gene's germline CDR1 is MNHEY and CDR2 SVGEGT. The CDR3 loop is CASSPIRGRGTGELFF. As DNA, the CDR3 is TGTGCCAGCAGTCCGATCAGGGGGCGCGGCACCGGGGAGCTGTTTTTT.

This sequence joins TRBV29-1 and TRBJ2-7; 8 bases are a match to TRBD1. The J segment lost 6 bases and the V segment lost 5 bases, leaving 15 bases of the junction unmatched. CDR1 is SQVTM, CDR2 ANQGSEA, per germline. This CDR3 comprises 15 residues. CDR3 DNA sequence: TGCAGCGTTACCTTCGGACAGGGTATCGTCGCCGAGCAGTACTTC. Protein sequence: CSVTFGQGIVAEQYF.

The chain uses TRBV29-1 and TRBJ2-2; the D gene is possibly TRBD1 (5 bases). V was cut by 3 bases and J by 5 bases, with 16 bases left in between. The germline V gene has CDR1 SQVTM and CDR2 ANQGSEA. There are 15 residues in the CDR3. CDR3: CSVESAAGPTGELFF. The CDR3 coding sequence is TGCAGCGTTGAGTCGGCGGCAGGGCCGACCGGGGAGCTGTTTTTT.

The chain uses TRBV27 and TRBJ1-3; TRBD1 matches 8 bases. Germline V gives CDR1 MNHEY, CDR2 SMNVEV (reference sequence). J lost 0 bases, V lost 6 bases, and 1 base had no gene match. This CDR3 is built from 14 residues. CDR3 nucleotides: TGTGCCAGCAGGGACAGGGACTCTGGAAACACCATATATTTT. Translating gives CASRDRDSGNTIYF.

The J gene is TRBJ1-1, the V gene TRBV19; 9 bases map to TRBD1. The CDR3 sequence is 14 residues long. The germline V gene has CDR1 LNHDA and CDR2 SQIVND (reference sequence). Losses at the gene ends were 3 bases for V and 3 bases for J; bases not matched to a gene: 2. CDR3 in DNA: TGTGCCAGTAGTATGGGACAGGGAGACACTGAAGCTTTCTTT. It encodes CASSMGQGDTEAFF.

This chain links TRBV5-1 with TRBJ2-2; D is undetermined. V was trimmed by 7 bases and J by 3 bases, leaving 10 bases between them. Germline V gene sequence: CDR1 SGHRS, CDR2 YFSETQ. CDR3 length: 13 residues. CDR3 DNA: TGCGCCAGCGGAAGCGTGTACACCGGGGAGCTGTTTTTT. Translation: CASGSVYTGELFF. The variable domain in full, with the rest retrieved from reference TRBV5-1 and TRBJ2-2, is KAGVTQTPRYLIKTRGQQVTLSCSPISGHRSVSWYQQTPGQGLQFLFEYFSETQRNKGNFPGRFSGRQFSNSRSEMNVSTLELGDSALYLCASGSVYTGELFFGEGSRLTVL.

The V gene is TRBV10-1, the J gene TRBJ2-7; 7 bases map to TRBD2. The V segment lost 2 bases and the J segment 0 bases; nucleotides outside the gene matches: 7. CDR3 size: 16 residues. Germline V gene lookup returns CDR1 WNHNN and CDR2 SYGVQD (reference sequence). The CDR3 protein is CASSEIGGRSSYEQYF. The CDR3 nucleotides read TGCGCCAGCAGTGAGATCGGGGGGAGAAGCTCCTACGAGCAGTACTTC.

This clone was recorded only once. The genes are TRBV10-3 and TRBJ2-7; weak D call: TRBD1 (5 bases). The CDR3 sequence is 14 residues long. The ends were cut back, 2 bases at V and 2 bases at J, with 10 bases in the middle. From germline, CDR1 is ENHRY and CDR2 SYGVKD. Here the CDR3 DNA reads TGTGCCATCAGTGAGGCCGACAGCCCCTACGAGCAGTACTTC. Translation: CAISEADSPYEQYF.

DNA of the CDR3: TGTGCCAGCAGCCAAGGATCAAACGGAGAGCAGTACTTC. Protein: CASSQGSNGEQYF. The chain links TRBV5-4 to TRBJ2-7; D ambiguous. This CDR3 is 13 amino acids long. Germline CDR1 and CDR2: SGHNT and YYREEE (reference sequence). Trimming stripped 4 bases from V and 7 bases from J, with 15 bases between. Variable domain in full (rest from reference TRBV5-4 and TRBJ2-7): ETGVTQSPTHLIKTRGQQVTLRCSSQSGHNTVSWYQQALGQGPQFIFQYYREEENGRGNFPPRFSGLQFPNYSSELNVNALELDDSALYLCASSQGSNGEQYFGPGTRLTVT.

The V gene is TRBV6-5, the J gene TRBJ2-6; D ambiguous. The CDR3 extends over 15 amino acids. Trimming took off 4 bases at V and 2 bases at J, with 9 bases between the two ends. Per germline, CDR1 MNHEY and CDR2 SVGAGI. The CDR3 coding sequence is TGTGCCAGCAGTTCGAACCAGGCTGGGGCCAACGTCCTGACTTTC. Its protein product is CASSSNQAGANVLTF.

The genes are TRBV9 and TRBJ2-7; TRBD1 might be the D (6 bases). V was shortened by 2 bases and J by 6 bases, with 12 bases between the two germline ends. This CDR3 contains 13 residues. Germline CDR1 reads SGDLS; CDR2 reads YYNGEE. The CDR3 bases are TGTGCCAGCAGCGTCACGGGACAAAGCGAGCAGTACTTC. Protein product: CASSVTGQSEQYF.

The chain couples TRBV7-9 to TRBJ1-2; no firm D call. With 5 bases removed from V and 4 bases from J, the gap between germline ends came to 14 bases. This CDR3 region has 14 residues. Germline CDR1 and CDR2: SEHNR and FQNEAQ (reference sequence). CDR3 region: CASSPWGRGYGYTF. CDR3 DNA: TGTGCCAGCAGCCCTTGGGGTCGGGGCTATGGCTACACCTTC.

The chain couples TRBV28 to TRBJ1-1, with TRBD1 matching 7 bases. CDR1 MDHEN and CDR2 SYDVKM come from the germline V gene. V lost 2 bases to trimming and J lost 5 bases; unmatched junction nucleotides: 5. The length of the CDR3 is 14 residues. The CDR3 DNA reads as TGTGCCAGCAGTTTAGTACAGGGGAAGACTGAAGCTTTCTTT. This translates into CASSLVQGKTEAFF.

The rearrangement joins TRBV24-1 to TRBJ1-5, with 9 bases matching TRBD1. CDR3 length: 16 residues. V was clipped by 4 bases and J by 0 bases; unmatched bases: 3. Germline V gene sequence: CDR1 KGHDR, CDR2 SFDVKD. The CDR3 DNA reads as TGTGCCACCAGTGAAAGGACAGGGGATAGCAATCAGCCCCAGCATTTT. Translating it yields CATSERTGDSNQPQHF.

The chain combines TRBV9 with TRBJ2-3; 9 bases align to TRBD2. The J segment lost 7 bases and the V segment lost 1 base, leaving 7 bases of the junction unmatched. The germline gives CDR1 SGDLS, CDR2 YYNGEE. This CDR3 region has 15 residues. In nucleotides, the CDR3 is TGTGCCAGCAGCGTAAGGGCGGGAGGGCCGAATACGCAGTATTTT. Translated, it gives CASSVRAGGPNTQYF.

The CDR3 DNA reads TGTGCCAGCAGTTACTCGAGTTTGGGCGTTGGGCAGTTTAACACTGAAGCTTTCTTT. It translates to CASSYSSLGVGQFNTEAFF. The V gene is TRBV6-2 or TRBV6-3, the J gene TRBJ1-1; D is undetermined. V lost 0 bases and J lost 2, with 22 bases in between. Germline CDR1 and CDR2: MNHEY and SVGEGT. The CDR3 totals 19 residues.

This rearrangement joins TRBV5-4 to TRBJ1-1; a weak D match, TRBD1 (5 bases). Trimming pared 4 bases from V and 1 base from J, leaving 11 bases between. In germline, CDR1 is SGHNT, CDR2 YYREEE (reference sequence). This CDR3 is built from 14 residues. The CDR3 here is CASSAAGPNTEAFF. The CDR3 DNA sequence: TGTGCCAGCAGCGCGGCGGGACCGAACACTGAAGCTTTCTTT. The entire variable domain, with the rest obtained from reference TRBV5-4 and TRBJ1-1, is as follows: ETGVTQSPTHLIKTRGQQVTLRCSSQSGHNTVSWYQQALGQGPQFIFQYYREEENGRGNFPPRFSGLQFPNYSSELNVNALELDDSALYLCASSAAGPNTEAFFGQGTRLTVV.

This chain joins TRBV27 and TRBJ1-5, with a tentative D call TRBD1 (6 bases). The length of the CDR3 is 17 residues. Trimming cost V 8 bases and J 2 bases, with 22 bases left between them. Germline assignment: CDR1 MNHEY and CDR2 SMNVEV (reference sequence). CDR3 sequence: CASEVLNREICNQPQHF. The CDR3 nucleotides read TGTGCCAGCGAAGTTCTGAACAGGGAAATCTGCAATCAGCCCCAGCATTTT.

Only a few counts were recorded for this clone. The CDR3 loop reads CASSPSISTVNYGYTF. In DNA, the CDR3 is TGTGCCAGCAGCCCCTCCATCTCGACAGTCAACTATGGCTACACCTTC. The rearrangement joins TRBV6-2 or TRBV6-3 to TRBJ1-2; D possibly corresponds to TRBD1 (5 bases). CDR3 size: 16 residues. V was pared by 6 bases and J by 2 bases, with 19 bases between. Germline V gene lookup returns CDR1 MNHEY and CDR2 SVGEGT.

This rearrangement joins TRBV11-2 to TRBJ2-3; a weak D match, TRBD2 (6 bases). Trimming cost V 0 bases and J 5 bases, with 9 bases left between them. Germline-derived CDR1 and CDR2 are SGHAT and FQNNGV. The CDR3 totals 14 residues. CDR3 DNA sequence: TGTGCCAGCAGCTTAGATCGAGCGGGAGATACGCAGTATTTT. Residues: CASSLDRAGDTQYF.

This chain uses TRBV6-5 with TRBJ2-7; 9 nucleotides match TRBD2. Germline lookup yields CDR1 MNHEY and CDR2 SVGAGI. The CDR3 contains 13 residues. Trimming took 6 bases from V and 3 from J; bases not matched to a gene: 3. Here the CDR3 reads CASRTSGFYEQYF. The CDR3 DNA is TGTGCCAGCAGGACTAGCGGCTTCTACGAGCAGTACTTC.

The chain has TRBV28 and TRBJ2-7; D call uncertain. CDR1 and CDR2 from the germline V gene are MDHEN and SYDVKM. This CDR3 has 14 amino acids. Trimming shortened V by 5 bases and J by 2 bases, and 13 bases separated the two germline ends. The CDR3: CASSLSDTTYEQYF. CDR3 sequence (DNA): TGTGCCAGCAGTCTCAGCGACACCACCTACGAGCAGTACTTC.

This sequence joins TRBV18 and TRBJ2-7, with D perhaps TRBD1 (6 bases). The CDR3 loop spans 12 amino acids. V lost 4 bases and J 3 bases, leaving 7 bases between the germline ends. The V gene's germline CDR1 is KGHSH and CDR2 LQKENI. Here the CDR3 reads CASSLQGYEQYF. In nucleotides, the CDR3 is TGTGCCAGCTCACTACAGGGCTACGAGCAGTACTTC.

This chain connects TRBV18 to TRBJ1-4; possibly TRBD1 for D (6 bases). The CDR3 loop spans 15 amino acids. Germline V lookup: CDR1 KGHSH, CDR2 LQKENI. V was pared by 3 bases and J by 8 bases, with 16 bases between. The CDR3 DNA is TGTGCCAGCTCACCTCCCGGGGGCGCACGGGAAAAACTGTTTTTT. It translates to CASSPPGGAREKLFF.

This clone was observed once. The CDR3 protein is CARTVARSAGVGSETQYF. The CDR3 DNA sequence: TGTGCCAGGACGGTTGCGCGATCAGCGGGTGTGGGTTCGGAGACCCAGTACTTC. The rearrangement uses TRBV9 and TRBJ2-5; the D gene is possibly TRBD2 (6 bases). This CDR3 is built from 18 residues. Trimming pared 8 bases from V and 5 bases from J, leaving 31 bases between. CDR1 is SGDLS, CDR2 YYNGEE, per germline.

CDR3 sequence reads: CASSQPNRFPEAFF. The CDR3 DNA sequence: TGCGCCAGCAGCCAACCCAACAGGTTTCCTGAAGCTTTCTTT. J is TRBJ1-1 and V is TRBV4-1; D might be TRBD1 (5 bases). The length of the CDR3 is 14 residues. The ends were cut back, 2 bases at V and 6 bases at J, with 13 bases in the middle. Germline CDR1 MGHRA, CDR2 YSYEKL.